This T cell receptor beta chain was identified during a study of T cell responses to AZD1222 COVID-19 vaccine (dated by TCRdb to the early 2020s). Context from the whole study: AZD1222 recipients given second doses at about 4 weeks or at about 12 weeks were pooled, since spike-specific TCR depth and breadth were not found to differ between the two schedules. TCR sequencing covered more than 230 trial participants: some 210 given two doses of AZD1222 and 26 given two doses of MenACWY control vaccine. Enrollment into the trials was organized by age into subgroups of 18-55, 56-69 and 70-plus years, and those subgroups contained roughly 140, 27 and 60 TCR-sequenced participants, respectively. Overall results and qualifications from the work: Conclusions about previously exposed vaccinees are limited, since just five or six AZD1222 recipients were seropositive for SARS-CoV-2 at baseline. After two AZD1222 doses, both the breadth and the depth of spike-specific TCRs were significantly higher than at day 0 and than in MenACWY recipients. Most participants were white British and females outnumbered males, and the authors suggested that clonal diversity may have been underestimated. The whole spike protein was spanned by vaccine-associated CD4 TCRs, and dominant responses were seen in regions 160-218 and 743-854. The 56-69-year group was small, and its depth increase did not reach significance, likely because of low power. Nearly half of unique spike-specific TCRs reportedly recognized epitopes outside regions mutated in the B.1.351 and B.1.1.7 variants. Because no day 14 peak-response samples were available, the repertoires could be characterized only after the peak T cell response.

The CDR3 regions of human TCRbeta chains were subjected to immunosequencing. Under the source paper's analysis protocol: TCRs in the repertoires were matched against a reference library of SARS-CoV-2-specific TCRs that had been generated with the MIRA antigen-specificity platform. Breadth was defined as the fraction of unique TCRs that were SARS-CoV-2-associated, and depth was defined as the fraction of total T cells that were SARS-CoV-2-associated. Using the MIRA data, each spike-specific TCR was assigned both to the spike region to which the TCR was reactive and to a CD4 or CD8 class. Log10-transformed breadth and depth values were compared by one-way ANOVA with Sidak's multiple comparisons tests. This immuneACCESS table, as held by TCRdb, lists in-frame sequences with V and J called but not all clones. Of the missing ones, under half trace to an unresolved V gene in checked studies; the others have no known cause. The V and J calls and clone size come from that table; D and trimming were worked out from the DNA. The sample contains 200,000 or so clones, 90% to 95% of them found a single time. Of the sample, roughly 8.4% is held by the ten largest clones.

On this clone itself: Its antigen specificity is not known. No much larger clone is present one base from it, and per-base qualities are unavailable.

Per the germline V gene (reference sequence), LNHNV is the CDR1 and YYDKDF is the CDR2. A distance of 19 bases separates the germline ends of V and J, which lose 3 bases and 5 bases respectively. The CDR3 runs 16 amino acids, cysteine and phenylalanine included. Only the CDR3 DNA is retained, 48 bases long and in frame from the first base. The time point label of this sample denotes: baseline before first vaccination. The vaccinee samples were drawn from two UK trials, COV001 and COV002, one of which was a single-blind randomized controlled phase 2/3 trial testing AZD1222 (ChAdOx1 nCoV-19) in healthy adults. For TCRbeta chain sequencing, PBMC samples from trial participants were taken at day 0 and at day 28 after the second dose.

Sequencing was performed on peripheral blood, taken on day 0 of AZD1222 vaccination. This chain joins TRBV15 to TRBJ1-1; the D segment could be TRBD1, given 6 matching bases. This TCR came from an adult in good health. The CDR3 here reads CATSSENRVARTEAFF. In nucleotides, the sequence is TGTGCCACCAGCAGTGAAAACAGGGTAGCGAGGACTGAAGCTTTCTTT.